Sequencing of this T cell receptor beta chain was carried out in a study of blood T cell repertoires in COVID-19. The repertoire was sequenced with immunoSEQ multiplex PCR; TCRdb's copy has only in-frame clones and lacks some. The table includes roughly 150,000 clones, around nine tenths detected once. From germline, CDR1 is LGHDT and CDR2 YNNKEL (reference sequence). J lost 7 bases, V lost 1 base, and 8 bases had no gene match. This CDR3 contains 16 residues. The receptor was isolated from a man in his 60s with active or convalescent COVID-19. Sequencing used peripheral blood. This sequence joins TRBV3-1 (or the pseudogene TRBV3-2) and TRBJ1-2, with TRBD1 matching 11 bases. The DNA for the CDR3 is TGTGCCAGCAGCCAAGGGACAGGGGGCGCGAGTCGTGGCTACACCTTC. Its protein product is CASSQGTGGASRGYTF.